The sequence of this TCR beta chain was determined in a study of blood T cell repertoires in COVID-19. This CDR3 contains 13 residues. Germline V gene sequence: CDR1 SGHTA, CDR2 FQGTGA. V was clipped by 1 base and J by 3 bases, with 6 bases between them. Only in-frame clones appear in the TCRdb table, and some are missing; sequencing was by immunoSEQ multiplex PCR. The sample records 100,000 or so clones, around 87% being singletons. The material sequenced was peripheral blood. The gene calls are TRBV7-3 and TRBJ1-1; D is possibly TRBD1 (6 bases). This TCR came from a woman in her thirties with acute or convalescent COVID-19. The CDR3, as DNA: TGTGCCAGCAGCTTAAACAGGGACACTGAAGCTTTCTTT. This sequence encodes CASSLNRDTEAFF.